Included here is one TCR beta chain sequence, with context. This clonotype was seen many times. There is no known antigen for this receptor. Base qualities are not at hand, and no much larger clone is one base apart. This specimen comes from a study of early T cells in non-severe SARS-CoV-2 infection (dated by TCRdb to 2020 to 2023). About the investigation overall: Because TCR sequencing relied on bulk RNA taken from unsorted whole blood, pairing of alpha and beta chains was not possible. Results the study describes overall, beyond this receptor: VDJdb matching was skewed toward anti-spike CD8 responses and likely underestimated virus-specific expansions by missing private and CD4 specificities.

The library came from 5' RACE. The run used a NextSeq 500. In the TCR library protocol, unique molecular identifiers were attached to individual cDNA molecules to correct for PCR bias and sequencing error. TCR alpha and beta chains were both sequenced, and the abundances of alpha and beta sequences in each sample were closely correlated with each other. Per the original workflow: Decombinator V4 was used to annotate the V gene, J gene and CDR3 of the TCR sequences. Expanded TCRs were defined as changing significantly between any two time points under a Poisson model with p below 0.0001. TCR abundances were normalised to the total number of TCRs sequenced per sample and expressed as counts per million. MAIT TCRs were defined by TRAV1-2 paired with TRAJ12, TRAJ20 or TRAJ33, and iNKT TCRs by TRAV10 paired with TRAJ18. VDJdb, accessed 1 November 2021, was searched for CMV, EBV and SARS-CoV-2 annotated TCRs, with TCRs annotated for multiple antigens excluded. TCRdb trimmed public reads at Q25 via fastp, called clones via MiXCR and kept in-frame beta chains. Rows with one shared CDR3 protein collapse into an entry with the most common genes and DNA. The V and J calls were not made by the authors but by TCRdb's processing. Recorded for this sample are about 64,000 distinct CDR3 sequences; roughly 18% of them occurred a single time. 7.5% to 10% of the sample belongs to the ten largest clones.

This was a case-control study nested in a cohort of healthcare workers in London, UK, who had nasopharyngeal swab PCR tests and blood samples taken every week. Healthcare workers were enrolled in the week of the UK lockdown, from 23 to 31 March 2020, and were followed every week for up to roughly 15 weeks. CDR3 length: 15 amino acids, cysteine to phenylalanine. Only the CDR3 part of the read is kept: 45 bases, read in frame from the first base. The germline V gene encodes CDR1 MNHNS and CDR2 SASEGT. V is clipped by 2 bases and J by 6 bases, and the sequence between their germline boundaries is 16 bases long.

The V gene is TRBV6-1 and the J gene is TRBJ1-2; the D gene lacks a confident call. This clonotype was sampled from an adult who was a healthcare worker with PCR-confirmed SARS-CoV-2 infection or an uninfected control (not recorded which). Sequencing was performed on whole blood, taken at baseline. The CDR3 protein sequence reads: CASSERLAKTDGYTF. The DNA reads TGTGCCAGCAGTGAAAGGTTGGCCAAGACGGATGGCTACACCTTC.